The clone carrying this T cell receptor beta chain appeared once. The antigen remains unidentified. This entry belongs to a study of cytomegalovirus exposure and HLA in healthy donors. The PCR made use of 60 Vbeta and 13 Jbeta primers. The method was immunoSEQ multiplex PCR; TCRdb's version includes in-frame clones alone and lacks a portion of them. The sample lists approximately 90,000 clones, approximately 77% occurring once. The CDR3 runs to 15 residues. Germline V gene data show CDR1 as MNHEY and CDR2 as SMNVEV (reference sequence). V dropped 7 bases and J dropped 3 bases, with 16 bases sitting between them. Study outcomes and limitations: Among immune exposure information, only CMV serostatus was available. For most TCR beta V segments, an earlier analysis put the productive rate at about 90% or about 30% of the time. A missense variant in DCLRE1C was later tied to TCR beta V- and J-gene trimming.

The chain links TRBV27 to TRBJ2-1; D may be TRBD2 (5 bases). The sample comprised PBMCs. The TCR comes from a woman between 35 and 50 years old in good health and CMV-seronegative. This chain's CDR3 is CASKLESGHYNEQFF. CDR3 DNA: TGTGCCAGCAAATTAGAGAGCGGCCACTACAATGAGCAGTTCTTC.